This T cell receptor beta chain came from a study of CD8 T cells in Susac syndrome. Overall study findings and caveats: The study admitted that it had a relatively small number of individuals in its TCR sequencing and HLA analysis.

Remarks on this clonotype: Its antigen is as yet unknown.

Random hexamers were used to reverse transcribe the RNA input (0.5 to 1 ug). Amplification of TCR beta CDR3 used immunoSEQ multiplex PCR across 54 Vbeta and 13 Jbeta. TCRdb independently ran MiXCR on the immunoSEQ multiplex PCR reads; one entry per CDR3 protein. The table lists 180,000 or so distinct CDR3 sequences, approximately 96% of them singletons. The J segment lost 4 bases and the V segment lost 8 bases, leaving 9 bases of the junction unmatched. The germline CDR1 and CDR2 sequences are KGHDR and SFDVKD. There are 14 residues in the CDR3. The controls, all healthy donors, were matched for age and sex. TEMRA cells were enriched by FACS, while CD8+ and CD4+ T cells were obtained through a negative isolation that was performed magnetically.

The rearrangement links TRBV24-1 to TRBJ1-2, with 7 bases aligning to TRBD1. Sequencing was performed on CD4+ T cells from PBMCs. The receptor was derived from a human donor in good health. CDR3 bases: TGTGCCACCACGACGCAGGGGGTCCTCTATGGCTACACCTTC. This encodes CATTTQGVLYGYTF.